The sequence of this T cell receptor beta chain was determined in a study of blood T cell repertoires in COVID-19. The data were produced by immunoSEQ multiplex PCR, yet TCRdb's version contains in-frame clones alone and is incomplete. This table has 23,000 or so clones, 94% appearing once. Sample: peripheral blood. This receptor was identified in a woman aged 45 to 65 with active COVID-19.

For the CDR3, the DNA is TGTGCCAGCAGTCCAGCTCGGGGGGGCTGGGGCACAGATACGCAGTATTTT. Translation: CASSPARGGWGTDTQYF. The chain carries TRBV5-5 and TRBJ2-3, with 8 bases that match TRBD2. The CDR3 totals 17 residues. Germline CDR1 SGHKS, CDR2 YYEKEE (reference sequence). V lost 5 bases and J lost 1; bases outside the gene matches: 12. The full variable domain, in which reference TRBV5-5 and TRBJ2-3 provide the parts outside the CDR3, is DAGVTQSPTHLIKTRGQQVTLRCSPISGHKSVSWYQQVLGQGPQFIFQYYEKEERGRGNFPDRFSARQFPNYSSELNVNALLLGDSALYLCASSPARGGWGTDTQYFGPGTRLTVL.